One and the same sample provided the 23 T cell receptor beta chains below, sequenced in a study of response to subunit inactivated influenza vaccine. Each CDR3 protein gets one entry after TCRdb re-called the RT-PCR reads with MiXCR. The sample contains about half a million distinct CDR3 sequences, roughly 27% of which appear only once. The sample here was CD4+ T cells sorted from PBMCs, taken 4 to 6 days after vaccination. These receptors originate from a man between 50 and 59 years old who received an inactivated influenza vaccine.

This clonotype was recorded a few times. The chain links TRBV7-6 to TRBJ2-7, with 7 bases aligning to TRBD2. Per germline, CDR1 SGHVS and CDR2 FNYEAQ. The CDR3 runs 15 residues. Losses at the gene ends were 0 bases for V and 2 bases for J; bases not matched to a gene: 4. CDR3 DNA sequence: TGTGCCAGCAGCTTAGCTGGGGGGGATACCTACGAGCAGTACTTC. This encodes CASSLAGGDTYEQYF.

The count of this clonotype is one. This sequence joins TRBV15 and TRBJ2-5; D remains ambiguous. The CDR3 extends over 12 amino acids. Looked up from germline, CDR1 is LNHNV and CDR2 is YYDKDF (reference sequence). Deletions cut 8 bases from V and 1 base from J, with 8 bases between. Here the CDR3 reads CATPAAQETQYF. As DNA, the CDR3 is TGTGCCACCCCGGCAGCCCAAGAGACCCAGTACTTC.

This clonotype was observed a handful of times. This rearrangement joins TRBV10-3 to TRBJ2-1; TRBD1 might be the D (5 bases). The CDR3 length is 13 residues. Looked up from germline, CDR1 is ENHRY and CDR2 is SYGVKD. The V gene lost 4 bases and the J gene lost 7 bases, with 11 bases spanning the gap. The CDR3 bases are TGTGCCATCAGTGTTTATGCAGGGAATGAGCAGTTCTTC. Protein sequence: CAISVYAGNEQFF.

V usage is TRBV20-1 and J usage is TRBJ2-7; 7 nucleotides align to TRBD2. The length of the CDR3 is 16 residues. Germline CDR1 and CDR2: DFQATT and SNEGSKA (reference sequence). V dropped 0 bases and J dropped 4; count of bases not matched to a gene: 12. CDR3 DNA: TGCAGTGCTAGAGATCCTGCCGGCGGGGGAAGGTACGAGCAGTACTTC. Protein product: CSARDPAGGGRYEQYF.

The chain links TRBV28 to TRBJ2-7; 8 bases align to TRBD2. The CDR3 has 14 residues. V shed 7 bases, J shed 7 bases, and the junction held 12 bases outside the gene matches. Germline-derived CDR1 and CDR2 are MDHEN and SYDVKM. CDR3 residues: CASTPGGGPREQYF. DNA for the CDR3: TGTGCCAGCACCCCCGGGGGGGGCCCGCGGGAGCAGTACTTC.

The V call is TRBV10-3, the J call TRBJ2-5; possible D gene TRBD1, 7 bases. Germline lookup yields CDR1 ENHRY and CDR2 SYGVKD. V was pared by 6 bases and J by 5 bases, with 19 bases between. CDR3 size: 15 residues. The CDR3, as DNA: TGTGCCATCAGGGACTCAGGAGGGGGCAAGGAGACCCAGTACTTC. It translates to CAIRDSGGGKETQYF.

J is TRBJ2-3 and V is TRBV29-1; no clear D. The CDR3 spans 13 residues. Trimming took off 3 bases at V and 3 bases at J, with 10 bases between the two ends. In germline, CDR1 is SQVTM, CDR2 ANQGSEA. The CDR3 region is CSVDGPGTDTQYF. Written as DNA, the CDR3 is TGCAGCGTTGATGGTCCTGGGACAGATACGCAGTATTTT.

This clonotype was counted a few times. The V and J genes are TRBV6-5 and TRBJ1-6, with a weak D call TRBD1 (5 bases). The V gene's germline CDR1 is MNHEY and CDR2 SVGAGI. The ends were cut back, 2 bases at V and 10 bases at J, with 12 bases in the middle. The CDR3 sequence is 14 residues long. The CDR3 spells CASSYRGATSPLHF. Written as DNA, the CDR3 is TGTGCCAGCAGTTACCGGGGCGCAACGTCACCCCTCCACTTT.

This chain links TRBV7-2 with TRBJ2-2; 10 bases agree with TRBD2. V shed 2 bases, J shed 6 bases, and the junction held 6 bases outside the gene matches. Germline CDR1 reads SGHTA; CDR2 reads FQGNSA. The CDR3 covers 16 residues. The CDR3 DNA is TGTGCCAGCAGCTTACAAGCGGGAGGGCCGGCCGGGGAGCTGTTTTTT. Translation gives CASSLQAGGPAGELFF.

The chain joins TRBV7-9 to TRBJ2-3; D call uncertain. Germline CDR1 and CDR2: SEHNR and FQNEAQ (reference sequence). The V and J ends lost 5 bases and 4 bases respectively, with 7 bases between them. The CDR3 consists of 12 residues. CDR3 bases: TGTGCCAGCAGCGAAGGCGCAGATACGCAGTATTTT. As protein: CASSEGADTQYF. The full variable domain, in which reference TRBV7-9 and TRBJ2-3 provide the parts outside the CDR3, is DTGVSQNPRHKITKRGQNVTFRCDPISEHNRLYWYRQTLGQGPEFLTYFQNEAQLEKSRLLSDRFSAERPKGSFSTLEIQRTEQGDSAMYLCASSEGADTQYFGPGTRLTVL.

The chain uses TRBV13 and TRBJ2-6; a weak D match, TRBD2 (5 bases). Germline V CDR1 and CDR2: PRHDT, FYEKMQ (reference sequence). V was cut by 5 bases and J by 4 bases, with 12 bases left in between. CDR3 length: 15 residues. CDR3 in amino acids: CASSLGVRGANVLTF. In nucleotides, the CDR3 is TGTGCCAGCAGCCTCGGGGTGCGCGGGGCCAACGTCCTGACTTTC.

This clonotype has just one count. The V and J genes are TRBV18 and TRBJ2-7; the D gene is possibly TRBD1 (7 bases). Germline V gene lookup returns CDR1 KGHSH and CDR2 LQKENI. The CDR3 runs to 15 residues. V was pared by 2 bases and J by 6 bases, with 17 bases between. The CDR3, as DNA: TGTGCCAGCTCACCAATGGAGGGGGCGTTATTCGAGCAGTACTTC. Translating gives CASSPMEGALFEQYF.

The chain uses TRBV7-2 and TRBJ2-5; 14 bases line up with TRBD2. The CDR3 extends over 15 amino acids. Germline V gene sequence: CDR1 SGHTA, CDR2 FQGNSA. V shed 5 bases and J 5 bases; nucleotides not matched to a gene: 4. CDR3 sequence reads: CASSTTSGRAETQYF. In nucleotides, the CDR3 is TGTGCCAGCAGCACGACTAGCGGGAGGGCTGAGACCCAGTACTTC.

This clonotype was detected only a few times. The chain links TRBV28 to TRBJ2-6, with D maybe TRBD1 (6 bases). V was cut by 10 bases and J by 3 bases, with 10 bases left in between. The length of the CDR3 is 13 residues. CDR1 and CDR2 (germline): MDHEN, SYDVKM. The DNA for the CDR3 is TGTGCCACACACAGGGTTGGGGCCAACGTCCTGACTTTC. It encodes CATHRVGANVLTF. The full variable domain, completed using reference TRBV28 and TRBJ2-6, is DVKVTQSSRYLVKRTGEKVFLECVQDMDHENMFWYRQDPGLGLRLIYFSYDVKMKEKGDIPEGYSVSREKKERFSLILESASTNQTSMYLCATHRVGANVLTFGAGSRLTVL.

This clonotype showed up just a few times. This chain uses TRBV7-9 with TRBJ2-5; the D call may be TRBD1 or TRBD2 (6 bases each). The V gene lost 5 bases and the J gene lost 4 bases, with 11 bases spanning the gap. CDR1 and CDR2 from the germline V gene are SEHNR and FQNEAQ (reference sequence). CDR3 length: 13 residues. This chain's CDR3 is CASSPRGAETQYF. CDR3 DNA sequence: TGTGCCAGCAGCCCGAGGGGGGCAGAGACCCAGTACTTC.

This clonotype occurred a few times. V gene TRBV9 combines with J gene TRBJ2-7, with TRBD2 as a possible D gene (6 bases). The CDR3 has 16 amino acids. V gave up 4 bases and J gave up 0 bases, with 17 bases separating them. The germline gives CDR1 SGDLS, CDR2 YYNGEE. Written as DNA, the CDR3 is TGTGCCAGCAGCCCAGGAGGGCGGGAAAGCTCCTACGAGCAGTACTTC. Amino acids: CASSPGGRESSYEQYF.

This chain connects TRBV7-2 to TRBJ2-1, with 8 bases that match TRBD1. J gave up 9 bases and V 7 bases, and 14 bases lay outside the gene matches. Germline assignment: CDR1 SGHTA and CDR2 FQGNSA. The CDR3 spans 15 residues. In nucleotides, the CDR3 is TGTGCCAGCACCAACAAACCCCAGGGGGCCAGTGAGCAGTTCTTC. This translates into CASTNKPQGASEQFF.

The chain has TRBV28 and TRBJ1-2; 8 nucleotides line up with TRBD1. J lost 6 bases, V lost 5 bases, and 14 bases had no gene match. Germline assignment: CDR1 MDHEN and CDR2 SYDVKM. CDR3 length: 16 residues. The CDR3 nucleotides are TGTGCCAGCAGTACCCTCCCTGGACAGGGACGTAATGGCTACACCTTC. As protein: CASSTLPGQGRNGYTF.

This sequence joins TRBV24-1 and TRBJ2-3; 7 bases align to TRBD2. J lost 8 bases, V lost 0 bases, and 13 bases had no gene match. In germline, CDR1 is KGHDR, CDR2 SFDVKD. This CDR3 region has 17 residues. The CDR3 nucleotides read TGTGCCACCAGTGATTTGGCTGGCGGGAGCTTTTCGGGTACGCAGTATTTT. Its protein product is CATSDLAGGSFSGTQYF.

The chain uses TRBV11-2 and TRBJ2-3, with 8 bases identical to TRBD2. There are 18 residues in the CDR3. V trimming: 4 bases; J trimming: 0 bases; junction bases outside the gene matches: 12. Looked up from germline, CDR1 is SGHAT and CDR2 is FQNNGV. The CDR3 DNA is TGTGCCAGCAGCTCCCGGTTTGAGCGGGGGAGGAGCACAGATACGCAGTATTTT. It codes for CASSSRFERGRSTDTQYF.

This clonotype was found once. The V and J genes are TRBV30 and TRBJ2-1, with 7 bases that match TRBD2. V shed 5 bases, J shed 4 bases, and the junction held 11 bases outside the gene matches. The CDR3 covers 15 residues. Germline V gene lookup returns CDR1 GTSNPN and CDR2 SVGIG (reference sequence). Written as DNA, the CDR3 is TGTGCCTGGGCCTCCGGGACTACGACTTACAATGAGCAGTTCTTC. It yields the protein CAWASGTTTYNEQFF.

This clonotype was found many times. The V call is TRBV12-3 or TRBV12-4, the J call TRBJ2-3, with a tentative D call TRBD2 (5 bases). The V end was cut by 5 bases, the J end by 2 bases, with 8 bases between. The CDR3 totals 13 residues. CDR3 in amino acids: CASSLLDTDTQYF. CDR3 nucleotides: TGTGCCAGCAGTCTACTAGACACAGATACGCAGTATTTT.

The rearrangement joins TRBV4-1 to TRBJ1-1, with 7 bases identical to TRBD1. Germline trimming cut 1 base from V and 10 bases from J; bases unmatched to any gene: 12. This CDR3 region has 15 residues. CDR1 and CDR2 from the germline V gene are MGHRA and YSYEKL. The DNA of the CDR3 is TGCGCCAGCAGCCAAGTTACAGGGGAAAGTTGGTCAGCTTTCTTT. Its protein product is CASSQVTGESWSAFF.